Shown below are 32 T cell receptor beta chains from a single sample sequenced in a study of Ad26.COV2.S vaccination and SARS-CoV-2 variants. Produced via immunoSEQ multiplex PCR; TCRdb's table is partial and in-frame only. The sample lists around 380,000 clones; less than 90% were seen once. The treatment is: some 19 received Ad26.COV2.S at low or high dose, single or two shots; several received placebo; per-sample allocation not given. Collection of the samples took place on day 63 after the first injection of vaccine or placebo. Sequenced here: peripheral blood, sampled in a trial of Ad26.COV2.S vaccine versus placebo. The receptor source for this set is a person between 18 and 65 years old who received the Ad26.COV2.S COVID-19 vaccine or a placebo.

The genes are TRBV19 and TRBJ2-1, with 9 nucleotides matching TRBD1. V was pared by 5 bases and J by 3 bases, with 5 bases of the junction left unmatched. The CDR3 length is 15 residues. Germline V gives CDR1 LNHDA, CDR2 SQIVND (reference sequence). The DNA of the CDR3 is TGTGCCAGTAGTCACAGGGGGCAGCGCTACAATGAGCAGTTCTTC. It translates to CASSHRGQRYNEQFF. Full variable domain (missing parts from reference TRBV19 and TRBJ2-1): DGGITQSPKYLFRKEGQNVTLSCEQNLNHDAMYWYRQDPGQGLRLIYYSQIVNDFQKGDIAEGYSVSREKKESFPLTVTSAQKNPTAFYLCASSHRGQRYNEQFFGPGTRLTVL.

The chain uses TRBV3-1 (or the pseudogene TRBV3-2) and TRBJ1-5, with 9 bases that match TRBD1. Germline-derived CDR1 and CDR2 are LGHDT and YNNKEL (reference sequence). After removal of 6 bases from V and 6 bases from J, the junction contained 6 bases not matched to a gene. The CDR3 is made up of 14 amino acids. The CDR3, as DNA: TGTGCCAGCAGTCTCGGGACAGGGAGTCAGCCCCAGCATTTT. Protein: CASSLGTGSQPQHF.

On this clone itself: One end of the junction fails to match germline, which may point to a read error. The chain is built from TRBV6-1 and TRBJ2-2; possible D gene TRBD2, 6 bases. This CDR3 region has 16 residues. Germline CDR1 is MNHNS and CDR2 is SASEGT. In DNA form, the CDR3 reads TGTGCCAACAGTGAAGCCCCGGGACTTTCCACCGGGGAGCTGTTTTTT. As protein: CANSEAPGLSTGELFF.

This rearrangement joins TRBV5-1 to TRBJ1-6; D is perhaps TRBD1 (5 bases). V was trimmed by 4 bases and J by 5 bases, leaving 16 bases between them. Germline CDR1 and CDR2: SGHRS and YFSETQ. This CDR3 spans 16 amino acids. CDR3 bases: TGCGCCAGCAGCCCCTCCGCCGACAGCAATAATTCACCCCTCCACTTT. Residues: CASSPSADSNNSPLHF.

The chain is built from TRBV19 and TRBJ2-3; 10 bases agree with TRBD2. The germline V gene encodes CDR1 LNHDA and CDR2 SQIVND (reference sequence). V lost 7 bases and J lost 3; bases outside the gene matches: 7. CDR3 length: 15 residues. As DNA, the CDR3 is TGTGCCAGTACAAGCGGGGGGGCTTGGACAGATACGCAGTATTTT. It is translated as CASTSGGAWTDTQYF. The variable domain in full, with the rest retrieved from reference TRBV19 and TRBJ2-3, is DGGITQSPKYLFRKEGQNVTLSCEQNLNHDAMYWYRQDPGQGLRLIYYSQIVNDFQKGDIAEGYSVSREKKESFPLTVTSAQKNPTAFYLCASTSGGAWTDTQYFGPGTRLTVL.

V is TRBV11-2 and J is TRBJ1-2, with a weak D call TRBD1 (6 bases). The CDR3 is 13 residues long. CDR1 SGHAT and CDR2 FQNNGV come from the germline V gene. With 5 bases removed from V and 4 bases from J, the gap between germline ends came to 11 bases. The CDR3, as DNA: TGTGCCAGCAGCCGTCCGGGGGCCTATGGCTACACCTTC. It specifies CASSRPGAYGYTF. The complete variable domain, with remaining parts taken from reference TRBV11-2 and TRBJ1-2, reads EAGVAQSPRYKIIEKRQSVAFWCNPISGHATLYWYQQILGQGPKLLIQFQNNGVVDDSQLPKDRFSAERLKGVDSTLKIQPAKLEDSAVYLCASSRPGAYGYTFGSGTRLTVV.

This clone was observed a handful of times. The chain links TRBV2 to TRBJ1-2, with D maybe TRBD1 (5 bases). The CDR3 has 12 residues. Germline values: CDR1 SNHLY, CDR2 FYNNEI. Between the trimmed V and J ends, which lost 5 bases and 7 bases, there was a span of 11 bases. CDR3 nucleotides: TGTGCCAGCAGTCCGGGGGAGGCTGGCTACACCTTC. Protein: CASSPGEAGYTF.

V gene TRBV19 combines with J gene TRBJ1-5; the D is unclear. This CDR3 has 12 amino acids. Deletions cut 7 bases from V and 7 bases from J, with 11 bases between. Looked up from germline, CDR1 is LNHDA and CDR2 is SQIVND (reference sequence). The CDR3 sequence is CASKVPGQPQHF. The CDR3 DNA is TGTGCCAGTAAGGTCCCCGGGCAGCCCCAGCATTTT.

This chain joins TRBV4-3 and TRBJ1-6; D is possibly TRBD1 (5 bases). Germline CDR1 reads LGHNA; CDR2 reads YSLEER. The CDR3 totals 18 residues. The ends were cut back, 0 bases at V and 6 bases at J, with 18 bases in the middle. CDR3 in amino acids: CASSQDLIGALSNSPLHF. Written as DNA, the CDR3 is TGCGCCAGCAGCCAAGATCTCATCGGGGCCCTTAGTAATTCACCCCTCCACTTT.

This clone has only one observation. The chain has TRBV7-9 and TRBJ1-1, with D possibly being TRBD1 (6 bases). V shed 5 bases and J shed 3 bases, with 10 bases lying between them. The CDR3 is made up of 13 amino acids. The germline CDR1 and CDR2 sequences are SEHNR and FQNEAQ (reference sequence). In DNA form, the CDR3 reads TGTGCCAGCAGCCTTCAGGGGTACACTGAAGCTTTCTTT. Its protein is CASSLQGYTEAFF.

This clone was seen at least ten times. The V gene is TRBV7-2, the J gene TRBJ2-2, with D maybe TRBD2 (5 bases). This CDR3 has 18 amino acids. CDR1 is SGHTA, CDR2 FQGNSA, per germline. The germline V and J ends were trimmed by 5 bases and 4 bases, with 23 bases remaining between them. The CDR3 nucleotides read TGTGCCAGCAGCCCTCGAGTAGGAGCGGATGAATCCACCGGGGAGCTGTTTTTT. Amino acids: CASSPRVGADESTGELFF.

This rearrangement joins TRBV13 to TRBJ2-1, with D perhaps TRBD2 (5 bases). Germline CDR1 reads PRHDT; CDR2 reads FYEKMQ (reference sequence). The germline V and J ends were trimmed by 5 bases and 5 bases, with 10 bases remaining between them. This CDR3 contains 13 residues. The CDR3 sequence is CASSPPGNNEQFF. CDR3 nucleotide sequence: TGTGCCAGCAGCCCGCCCGGGAACAATGAGCAGTTCTTC.

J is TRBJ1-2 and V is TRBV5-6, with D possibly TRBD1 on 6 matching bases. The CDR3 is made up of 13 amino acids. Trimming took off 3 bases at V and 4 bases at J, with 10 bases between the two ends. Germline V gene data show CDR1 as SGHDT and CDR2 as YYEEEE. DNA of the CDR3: TGTGCCAGCAGCTCCGGACAGTTCTATGGCTACACCTTC. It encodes CASSSGQFYGYTF.

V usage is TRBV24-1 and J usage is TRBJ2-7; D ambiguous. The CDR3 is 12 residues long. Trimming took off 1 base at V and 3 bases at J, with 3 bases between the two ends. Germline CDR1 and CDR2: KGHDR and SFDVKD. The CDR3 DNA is TGTGCCACCAGTGATTTCGGCTACGAGCAGTACTTC. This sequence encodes CATSDFGYEQYF.

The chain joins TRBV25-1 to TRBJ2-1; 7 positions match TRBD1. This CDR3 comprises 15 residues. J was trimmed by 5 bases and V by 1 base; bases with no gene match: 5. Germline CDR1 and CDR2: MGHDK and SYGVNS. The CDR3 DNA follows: TGTGCCAGCAGTGAATGGGACAGAGAAAACAATGAGCAGTTCTTC. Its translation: CASSEWDRENNEQFF.

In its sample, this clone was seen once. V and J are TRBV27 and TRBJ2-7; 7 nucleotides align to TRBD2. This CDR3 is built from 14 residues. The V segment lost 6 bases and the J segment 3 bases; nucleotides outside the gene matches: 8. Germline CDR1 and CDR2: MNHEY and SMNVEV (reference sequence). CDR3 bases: TGTGCCAGCAGCCCTACCGGGACTAACTACGAGCAGTACTTC. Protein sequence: CASSPTGTNYEQYF.

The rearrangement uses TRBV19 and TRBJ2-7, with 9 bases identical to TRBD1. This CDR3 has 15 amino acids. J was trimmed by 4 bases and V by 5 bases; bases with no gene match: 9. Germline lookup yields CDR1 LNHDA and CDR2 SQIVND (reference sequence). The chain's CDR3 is CASSSTGQGYYEQYF. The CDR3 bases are TGTGCCAGTAGTTCGACGGGACAGGGATATTACGAGCAGTACTTC.

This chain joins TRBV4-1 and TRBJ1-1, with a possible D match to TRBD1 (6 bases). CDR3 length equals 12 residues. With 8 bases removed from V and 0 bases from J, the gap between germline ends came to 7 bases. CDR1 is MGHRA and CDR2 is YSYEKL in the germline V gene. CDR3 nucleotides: TGCGCCAGCGGGGGGCTGAACACTGAAGCTTTCTTT. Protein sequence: CASGGLNTEAFF.

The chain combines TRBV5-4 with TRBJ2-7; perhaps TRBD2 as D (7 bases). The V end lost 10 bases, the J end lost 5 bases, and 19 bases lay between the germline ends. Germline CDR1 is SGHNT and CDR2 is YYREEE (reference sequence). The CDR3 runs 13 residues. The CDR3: CAGGRGGTDEQYF. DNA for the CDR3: TGTGCCGGAGGGAGGGGGGGCACCGACGAGCAGTACTTC.

CDR3 sequence: CASSPSGGRQINEKLFF. The CDR3 DNA is TGCGCCAGCAGCCCGTCGGGAGGGAGACAGATAAATGAAAAACTGTTTTTT. The V and J genes are TRBV4-1 and TRBJ1-4; possibly TRBD1 for D (5 bases). The V gene lost 4 bases and the J gene lost 5 bases, with 20 bases spanning the gap. The CDR3 is made up of 17 amino acids. Germline values: CDR1 MGHRA, CDR2 YSYEKL.

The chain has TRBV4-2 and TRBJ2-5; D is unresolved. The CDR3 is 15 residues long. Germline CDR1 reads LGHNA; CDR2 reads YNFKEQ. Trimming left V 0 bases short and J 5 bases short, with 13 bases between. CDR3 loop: CASSQDWSGRETQYF. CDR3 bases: TGTGCCAGCAGCCAAGATTGGAGTGGGCGGGAGACCCAGTACTTC.

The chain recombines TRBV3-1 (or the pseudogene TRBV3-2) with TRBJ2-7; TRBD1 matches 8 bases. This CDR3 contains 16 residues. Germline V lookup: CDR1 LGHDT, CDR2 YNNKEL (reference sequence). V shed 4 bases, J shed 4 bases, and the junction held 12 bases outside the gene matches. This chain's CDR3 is CASSRAWGQALYEQYF. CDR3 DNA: TGTGCCAGCAGCCGTGCTTGGGGACAGGCTTTGTACGAGCAGTACTTC.

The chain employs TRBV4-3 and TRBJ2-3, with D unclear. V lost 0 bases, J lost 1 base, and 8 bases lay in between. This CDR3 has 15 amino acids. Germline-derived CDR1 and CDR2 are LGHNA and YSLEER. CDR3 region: CASSQDSGRTDTQYF. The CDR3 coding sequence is TGCGCCAGCAGCCAAGATTCAGGACGCACAGATACGCAGTATTTT.

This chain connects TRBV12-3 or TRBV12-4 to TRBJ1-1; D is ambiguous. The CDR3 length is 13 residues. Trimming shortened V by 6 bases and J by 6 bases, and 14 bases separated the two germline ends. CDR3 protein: CASRPFGGPEAFF. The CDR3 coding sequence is TGTGCCAGCAGACCCTTCGGAGGGCCTGAAGCTTTCTTT.

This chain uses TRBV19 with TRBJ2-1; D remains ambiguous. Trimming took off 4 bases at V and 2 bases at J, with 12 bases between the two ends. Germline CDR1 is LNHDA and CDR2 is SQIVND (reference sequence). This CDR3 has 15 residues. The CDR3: CASSTKRAPYNEQFF. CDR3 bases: TGTGCCAGTAGTACTAAACGGGCCCCCTACAATGAGCAGTTCTTC.

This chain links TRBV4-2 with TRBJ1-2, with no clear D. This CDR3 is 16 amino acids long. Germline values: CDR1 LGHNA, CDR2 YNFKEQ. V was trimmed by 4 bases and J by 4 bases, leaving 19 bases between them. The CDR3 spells CASSPAGDAAAYGYTF. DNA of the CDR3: TGTGCCAGCAGCCCTGCAGGCGACGCGGCAGCCTATGGCTACACCTTC.

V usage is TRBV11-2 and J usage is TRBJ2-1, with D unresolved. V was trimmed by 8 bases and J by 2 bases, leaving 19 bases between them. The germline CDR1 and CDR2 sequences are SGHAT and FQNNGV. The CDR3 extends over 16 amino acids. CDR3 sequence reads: CASFSLRSRTYNEQFF. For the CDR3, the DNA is TGTGCCAGCTTTAGCCTCAGGTCTAGGACCTACAATGAGCAGTTCTTC. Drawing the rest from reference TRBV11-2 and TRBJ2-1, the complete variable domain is EAGVAQSPRYKIIEKRQSVAFWCNPISGHATLYWYQQILGQGPKLLIQFQNNGVVDDSQLPKDRFSAERLKGVDSTLKIQPAKLEDSAVYLCASFSLRSRTYNEQFFGPGTRLTVL.

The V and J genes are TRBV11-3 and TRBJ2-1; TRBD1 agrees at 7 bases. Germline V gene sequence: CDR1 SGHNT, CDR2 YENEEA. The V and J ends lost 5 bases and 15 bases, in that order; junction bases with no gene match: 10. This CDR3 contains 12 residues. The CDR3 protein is CASSPRTGSVFF. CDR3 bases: TGTGCCAGCAGCCCCCGGACAGGAAGTGTGTTCTTC.

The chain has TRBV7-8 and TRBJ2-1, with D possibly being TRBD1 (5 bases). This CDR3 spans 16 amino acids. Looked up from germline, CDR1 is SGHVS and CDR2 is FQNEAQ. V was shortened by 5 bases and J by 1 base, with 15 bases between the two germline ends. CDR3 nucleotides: TGTGCCAGCAGCCCGCTCAGGGTTCGGTCCTACAATGAGCAGTTCTTC. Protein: CASSPLRVRSYNEQFF.

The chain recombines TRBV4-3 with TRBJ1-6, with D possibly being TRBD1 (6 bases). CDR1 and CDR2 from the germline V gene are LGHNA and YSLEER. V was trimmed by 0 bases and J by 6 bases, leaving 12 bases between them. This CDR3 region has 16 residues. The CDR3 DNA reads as TGCGCCAGCAGCCAAGATCCAGGGGACCCTAATTCACCCCTCCACTTT. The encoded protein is CASSQDPGDPNSPLHF.

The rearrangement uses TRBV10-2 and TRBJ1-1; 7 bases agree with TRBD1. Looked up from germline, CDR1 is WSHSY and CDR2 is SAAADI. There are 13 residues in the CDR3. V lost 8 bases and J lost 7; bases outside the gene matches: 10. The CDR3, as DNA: TGCGCCAGCGGAGGGGGCGAACCCTTTGAAGCTTTCTTT. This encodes CASGGGEPFEAFF.

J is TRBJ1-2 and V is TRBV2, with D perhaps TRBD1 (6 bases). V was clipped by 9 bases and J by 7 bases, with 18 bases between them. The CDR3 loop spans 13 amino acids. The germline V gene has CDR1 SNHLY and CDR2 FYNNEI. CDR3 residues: CARGGFEPPGYTF. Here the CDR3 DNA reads TGTGCCAGAGGGGGGTTCGAACCCCCTGGCTACACCTTC.